Below are 14 T cell receptor beta chains sequenced from a single sample in a study of cytomegalovirus exposure and HLA in healthy donors. Amplification used 60 Vbeta primers and 13 Jbeta primers. The table came from immunoSEQ multiplex PCR; TCRdb's copy has only in-frame clones and leaves some out. The sample lists around 150,000 clones; around three quarters were seen once. Sequenced material: PBMCs. The receptors come from a man aged 40-49 years in good health and CMV-seropositive.

The CDR3 coding sequence is TGTGCCAGTAGTATACAGGGGATGGGTTCACCCCTCCACTTT. This codes for CASSIQGMGSPLHF. The chain has TRBV19 and TRBJ1-6, with D possibly being TRBD1 (6 bases). In germline, CDR1 is LNHDA, CDR2 SQIVND (reference sequence). Trimming shortened V by 2 bases and J by 9 bases, and 11 bases separated the two germline ends. The CDR3 is 14 residues long.

The rearrangement links TRBV27 to TRBJ1-1; weak D call: TRBD1 (5 bases). V was pared by 6 bases and J by 0 bases, with 11 bases between. CDR3 length: 14 residues. Looked up from germline, CDR1 is MNHEY and CDR2 is SMNVEV (reference sequence). Here the CDR3 reads CASSLGGVNTEAFF. The CDR3 nucleotides are TGTGCCAGCAGCCTCGGAGGGGTGAACACTGAAGCTTTCTTT.

This clone was found a few times. The chain is built from TRBV10-2 and TRBJ1-3; D is ambiguous. The germline V and J ends were trimmed by 7 bases and 4 bases, with 17 bases remaining between them. The CDR3 sequence is 15 residues long. CDR1 is WSHSY and CDR2 is SAAADI in the germline V gene. CDR3 bases: TGCGCCAGCATCCCACGGGGAGGGTCGGGAAACACCATATATTTT. Its translation: CASIPRGGSGNTIYF.

V gene TRBV6-1 combines with J gene TRBJ2-3, with D possibly TRBD2 on 5 matching bases. Germline values: CDR1 MNHNS, CDR2 SASEGT. CDR3 size: 10 residues. Between the trimmed V and J ends, which lost 7 bases and 10 bases, there was a span of 9 bases. The CDR3 reads CASTGESQYF. Here the CDR3 DNA reads TGTGCCAGCACCGGGGAGTCGCAGTATTTT.

In its sample, this clone was seen once. The chain has TRBV21-1 and TRBJ2-7; the table names TRBD1, a call not compared with the DNA. TRBV21-1 is assigned pseudogene status. The CDR3 extends over 19 amino acids. DNA of the CDR3: TGTGCCAGCAGCGAAAGGTCTGGAATTGGGACAGTCAGCTCCTACGAGCAGTACTTC. Protein product: CASSERSGIGTVSSYEQYF.

This chain connects TRBV27 to TRBJ2-1; D possibly corresponds to TRBD2 (7 bases). The ends were cut back, 5 bases at V and 7 bases at J, with 18 bases in the middle. CDR3 size: 15 residues. Germline loops: CDR1 MNHEY, CDR2 SMNVEV (reference sequence). The CDR3 nucleotides are TGTGCCAGCAGTAATTTTGGGGGGGCACTTAATGAGCAGTTCTTC. It specifies CASSNFGGALNEQFF.

This clone was recorded only once. The chain employs TRBV28 and TRBJ2-5, with D possibly being TRBD1 (5 bases). This CDR3 has 14 residues. Germline V gene lookup returns CDR1 MDHEN and CDR2 SYDVKM. V was shortened by 4 bases and J by 0 bases, with 9 bases between the two germline ends. The CDR3 loop is CASSWTRHQETQYF. The CDR3 nucleotides read TGTGCCAGCAGTTGGACAAGACACCAAGAGACCCAGTACTTC.

The chain recombines TRBV2 with TRBJ1-4; D unclear. Germline V gene sequence: CDR1 SNHLY, CDR2 FYNNEI. The CDR3 length is 16 residues. Trimming took off 8 bases at V and 0 bases at J, with 16 bases between the two ends. The CDR3 loop reads CASAIGPGTTNEKLFF. The CDR3 DNA is TGTGCCAGCGCCATCGGACCGGGGACAACTAATGAAAAACTGTTTTTT. The complete variable domain, with remaining parts taken from reference TRBV2 and TRBJ1-4, reads EPEVTQTPSHQVTQMGQEVILRCVPISNHLYFYWYRQILGQKVEFLVSFYNNEISEKSEIFDDQFSVERPDGSNFTLKIRSTKLEDSAMYFCASAIGPGTTNEKLFFGSGTQLSVL.

This clone is a singleton in its sample. The J gene is TRBJ2-7, the V gene TRBV6-6, with TRBD1 identical over 11 bases. V lost 4 bases, J lost 6 bases, and 8 bases stayed unmatched. CDR3 length: 15 residues. Germline assignment: CDR1 MNHNY and CDR2 SVGAGI (reference sequence). The CDR3 reads CASSSLGQGATEQYF. The CDR3 bases are TGTGCCAGCAGTTCTCTCGGACAGGGGGCAACCGAGCAGTACTTC.

The chain links TRBV27 to TRBJ2-1; D is possibly TRBD1 (5 bases). CDR3 size: 17 residues. CDR1 is MNHEY and CDR2 is SMNVEV in the germline V gene (reference sequence). Between the trimmed V and J ends, which lost 3 bases and 0 bases, there was a span of 15 bases. The CDR3 nucleotides are TGTGCCAGCAGTTTGCCACACAGGCTGAGCTCCTACAATGAGCAGTTCTTC. This codes for CASSLPHRLSSYNEQFF.

The V gene is TRBV4-2, the J gene TRBJ1-2, with a possible D match to TRBD1 (6 bases). This CDR3 contains 14 residues. Germline-derived CDR1 and CDR2 are LGHNA and YNFKEQ. V was pared by 0 bases and J by 7 bases, with 12 bases between. The CDR3, as DNA: TGTGCCAGCAGCCAAGATGAAGGGGGTAGTGGCTACACCTTC. Translation gives CASSQDEGGSGYTF.

This clone was seen a few times. Other DNA sequences in the same sample also yield this CDR3. The chain couples TRBV6-4 to TRBJ2-7, with TRBD1 as a possible D gene (5 bases). CDR1 is MRHNA, CDR2 SNTAGT, per germline. This CDR3 has 16 residues. This CDR3 is CASLPGRTPDLLEQYF. The CDR3 nucleotides are TGTGCTAGCCTTCCAGGGCGGACACCTGATCTTTTAGAGCAGTACTTC.

The chain joins TRBV27 to TRBJ1-1; TRBD1 is a possible D gene (5 bases). The germline V and J ends were trimmed by 6 bases and 0 bases, with 14 bases remaining between them. The CDR3 has 15 amino acids. CDR1 is MNHEY and CDR2 is SMNVEV in the germline V gene (reference sequence). The CDR3 coding sequence is TGTGCCAGCAGGGGGAGGGGAGGGATGAACACTGAAGCTTTCTTT. Its protein product is CASRGRGGMNTEAFF.

The V and J genes are TRBV2 and TRBJ1-5; 9 bases are shared with TRBD1. The CDR3 contains 16 residues. V gave up 5 bases and J gave up 1 base; unmatched junction bases: 6. Germline assignment: CDR1 SNHLY and CDR2 FYNNEI. CDR3 coding DNA: TGTGCCAGCAGTTCAACAGGGGGCCCCAGCAATCAGCCCCAGCATTTT. The encoded protein is CASSSTGGPSNQPQHF.